Below, 16 T cell receptor beta chains from the same sample are listed, as sequenced in a study of cytomegalovirus exposure and HLA in healthy donors (dated by TCRdb to the late 2010s). The protocol used for the library was the immunoSEQ multiplex PCR assay. The multiplex PCR relied on a mix of 60 forward primers for TCR Vbeta segments and 13 reverse primers for TCR Jbeta segments. TCRdb obtained this table from immuneACCESS and retained in-frame rearrangements with V and J assigned. These tables miss some clones; where compared with another copy, unresolved V genes account for less than half of the shortfall, and the remainder is unexplained. The sample table contains about 120,000 clones; only one count was recorded for 79% of them. The biggest ten clones account for about 3% of the sample. What was sequenced was PBMCs. The receptors here all came from a woman in her late teens or twenties in good health and CMV-seropositive.

This chain connects TRBV4-1 to TRBJ2-3; 9 positions agree with TRBD1. Germline CDR1 and CDR2: MGHRA and YSYEKL. CDR3 length: 15 amino acids. The V gene end was trimmed by 4 bases and the J gene end by 5 bases; junction bases not matched to a gene: 7. The CDR3 spells CASSRGQGILDTQYF. The CDR3 DNA reads TGCGCCAGCAGCCGGGGACAGGGAATACTAGATACGCAGTATTTT.

The chain is built from TRBV2 and TRBJ1-4; 11 bases map to TRBD1. The ends lost 7 bases at V and 8 bases at J; junction bases unmatched: 6. Germline V lookup: CDR1 SNHLY, CDR2 FYNNEI. The CDR3 is 14 amino acids. This CDR3 reads CASNPGTGGEKLFF. The CDR3 DNA follows: TGTGCCAGCAATCCCGGGACAGGGGGAGAAAAACTGTTTTTT. Complete variable domain (other parts from reference TRBV2 and TRBJ1-4): EPEVTQTPSHQVTQMGQEVILRCVPISNHLYFYWYRQILGQKVEFLVSFYNNEISEKSEIFDDQFSVERPDGSNFTLKIRSTKLEDSAMYFCASNPGTGGEKLFFGSGTQLSVL.

The CDR3 sequence: CASSPRPGLADFYSYEQYF. In nucleotides, the CDR3 is TGTGCCAGCAGCCCGCGGCCGGGACTAGCGGATTTTTACTCCTACGAGCAGTACTTC. The rearrangement joins TRBV9 to TRBJ2-7; 11 bases map to TRBD2. The J segment lost 0 bases and the V segment lost 4 bases, leaving 15 bases of the junction unmatched. From germline, CDR1 is SGDLS and CDR2 YYNGEE. The CDR3 runs to 19 residues.

V gene TRBV7-3 combines with J gene TRBJ2-1; 10 bases align to TRBD2. Trimming took 5 bases from V and 8 from J; bases not matched to a gene: 9. Germline values: CDR1 SGHTA, CDR2 FQGTGA. The CDR3 loop spans 15 amino acids. CDR3 in DNA: TGTGCCAGCAGCGCCCTAGCGGGAGAACGGTATGAGCAGTTCTTC. Its translation is CASSALAGERYEQFF.

V and J are TRBV6-1 and TRBJ2-7, with D perhaps TRBD2 (6 bases). V was pared by 7 bases and J by 12 bases, with 16 bases between. The CDR3 is 11 residues long. The germline CDR1 and CDR2 sequences are MNHNS and SASEGT. The CDR3 protein is CASNPEGRRYF. In DNA form, the CDR3 reads TGTGCCAGCAACCCGGAGGGACGGAGGTACTTC.

The chain is built from TRBV12-5 and TRBJ2-1; 7 bases are a match to TRBD1. Germline V gives CDR1 LGHNT, CDR2 FRNRAP. This CDR3 is built from 18 residues. V dropped 0 bases and J dropped 0; count of bases not matched to a gene: 8. CDR3 in amino acids: CASGLVIGGQSSYNEQFF. DNA for the CDR3: TGTGCTAGTGGTTTGGTAATTGGGGGACAGAGCTCCTACAATGAGCAGTTCTTC. Full variable domain (remainder filled in from reference TRBV12-5 and TRBJ2-1): DARVTQTPRHKVTEMGQEVTMRCQPILGHNTVFWYRQTMMQGLELLAYFRNRAPLDDSGMPKDRFSAEMPDATLATLKIQPSEPRDSAVYFCASGLVIGGQSSYNEQFFGPGTRLTVL.

V is TRBV10-1 and J is TRBJ2-5; 10 bases map to TRBD1. The CDR3 length is 14 residues. Trimming cost V 4 bases and J 3 bases; bases outside gene matches: 2. Germline CDR1 and CDR2: WNHNN and SYGVQD (reference sequence). CDR3 sequence (DNA): TGCGCCAGCAGTGTCGGGACAGGGGAAGAGACCCAGTACTTC. Protein product: CASSVGTGEETQYF.

The genes are TRBV19 and TRBJ1-5, with 7 bases lining up with TRBD1. In germline, CDR1 is LNHDA, CDR2 SQIVND (reference sequence). V lost 3 bases, J lost 6 bases, and 5 bases stayed unmatched. CDR3 size: 14 residues. CDR3 in DNA: TGTGCCAGTAGTATCGACAGGGATGGTCAGCCCCAGCATTTT. Its translation is CASSIDRDGQPQHF.

The chain has TRBV5-1 and TRBJ2-2; weak D call: TRBD2 (6 bases). The CDR3 totals 17 residues. Per the germline V gene, CDR1 is SGHRS and CDR2 is YFSETQ. V was cut by 0 bases and J by 2 bases, with 14 bases left in between. CDR3 DNA: TGCGCCAGCAGCTTGGAGGCGGGGATCCATAACACCGGGGAGCTGTTTTTT. Translated, it gives CASSLEAGIHNTGELFF.

This chain uses TRBV10-1 with TRBJ1-1; no reliable D call. In germline, CDR1 is WNHNN, CDR2 SYGVQD (reference sequence). There are 14 residues in the CDR3. The germline V and J ends were trimmed by 3 bases and 1 base, with 9 bases remaining between them. CDR3 in DNA: TGCGCCAGCAGTGACTCCGGGAGGAACACTGAAGCTTTCTTT. This translates into CASSDSGRNTEAFF.

The rearrangement joins TRBV5-4 to TRBJ2-1; TRBD1 matches 7 bases. J lost 6 bases, V lost 4 bases, and 1 base had no gene match. Germline V gives CDR1 SGHNT, CDR2 YYREEE (reference sequence). The CDR3 sequence is 12 residues long. CDR3 region: CASSAGGNEQFF. CDR3 in DNA: TGTGCCAGCAGCGCAGGGGGCAATGAGCAGTTCTTC.

This rearrangement joins TRBV2 to TRBJ2-7; TRBD2 matches at 12 bases. With V trimmed by 10 bases and J by 4 bases, 8 bases remained unmatched. Germline CDR1 reads SNHLY; CDR2 reads FYNNEI. The CDR3 totals 14 residues. The CDR3 loop reads CATTSGRNRYEQYF. In DNA, the CDR3 is TGTGCCACCACTAGCGGGAGGAATAGGTACGAGCAGTACTTC. The full variable domain, its missing parts supplied by reference TRBV2 and TRBJ2-7, is EPEVTQTPSHQVTQMGQEVILRCVPISNHLYFYWYRQILGQKVEFLVSFYNNEISEKSEIFDDQFSVERPDGSNFTLKIRSTKLEDSAMYFCATTSGRNRYEQYFGPGTRLTVT.

In DNA, the CDR3 is TGTGCCAGCAGCAAAGTAGGGGACAGGGAATACGAGCAGTACTTC. Residues: CASSKVGDREYEQYF. The rearrangement links TRBV21-1 to TRBJ2-7; TRBD1 is the table's D call and was not checked against the DNA. TRBV21-1 is a documented pseudogene. This CDR3 spans 15 amino acids.

Of note for this clone: The sample has other DNA sequences that encode this CDR3 too. V and J are TRBV5-1 and TRBJ1-5; D possibly corresponds to TRBD1 (5 bases). Per germline, CDR1 SGHRS and CDR2 YFSETQ. This CDR3 has 15 residues. The V end lost 0 bases, the J end lost 3 bases, and 10 bases lay between the germline ends. CDR3 residues: CASSLDPGSNQPQHF. CDR3 DNA sequence: TGCGCCAGCAGCTTGGATCCAGGGTCCAATCAGCCCCAGCATTTT.

The rearrangement joins TRBV12-5 to TRBJ2-5; D may be TRBD2 (5 bases). Trimming took 6 bases from V and 6 from J, leaving 11 bases between them. The CDR3 sequence is 12 residues long. Germline assignment: CDR1 LGHNT and CDR2 FRNRAP. This CDR3 is CASGPRLQTQYF. CDR3 DNA: TGTGCTAGTGGCCCGAGACTACAGACCCAGTACTTC.

This clone is a singleton in its sample. V gene TRBV27 combines with J gene TRBJ1-5, with D possibly being TRBD1 (6 bases). Trimming stripped 0 bases from V and 6 bases from J, with 9 bases between. The germline CDR1 and CDR2 sequences are MNHEY and SMNVEV (reference sequence). This CDR3 comprises 14 residues. CDR3 nucleotides: TGTGCCAGCAGTTTATCTAGGGGGGGTCAGCCCCAGCATTTT. Protein product: CASSLSRGGQPQHF.